The sequence of this TCR beta chain was determined in a study of blood T cell repertoires in COVID-19. TCRdb's copy holds only in-frame clones and misses some; the assay was immunoSEQ multiplex PCR. The data hold about 150,000 clones, with 75% to 90% observed a single time. Trimming cost V 1 base and J 7 bases, with 11 bases left between them. Germline lookup yields CDR1 SEHNR and CDR2 FQNEAQ (reference sequence). This CDR3 is 14 amino acids long. The sequencing input was peripheral blood. The rearrangement links TRBV7-9 to TRBJ1-5; weak D call: TRBD1 (5 bases). The clonotype comes from a man between 60 and 75 years old with acute or convalescent COVID-19. CDR3 nucleotide sequence: TGTGCCAGCAGCTTAGACGGGGGAAGCCAGCCCCAGCATTTT. Protein: CASSLDGGSQPQHF.